This TCR beta chain originates from a study of CD4 and CD8 cells across lung adenocarcinoma regions (dated by TCRdb to about 2018). For context, the study as a whole: The study examined intratumor heterogeneity of the T cell receptor repertoire by comparing tumor centers with tumor margins.

Of note for this clonotype: No antigen is known for it. No base qualities exist here, and no much larger clone lies one base off it.

The library was prepared using PCR. The sequencing machine was a HiSeq X Ten. In-frame beta chains were kept once TCRdb had trimmed the public reads at Q25 with fastp and called clones with MiXCR. Merged by CDR3 protein, the rows form single entries marked with the most common genes and DNA. Present in this sample are around 18,000 distinct CDR3 sequences, roughly half of which were seen just once. The ten largest account for roughly 50% of the sample. The CDR3 goes from the cysteine to the phenylalanine over 15 residues. Left in the record is the CDR3 DNA by itself, 45 bases read in frame from the first base. As encoded in the germline V gene, CDR1 is MNHNS while CDR2 is SASEGT. The V and J ends are trimmed by 6 bases and 9 bases, leaving 21 bases between them. Patients with localized lung adenocarcinoma, a subtype of non-small cell lung cancer, were used as donors. Samples were obtained from the centers of localized lung adenocarcinomas. For TCR repertoire analysis, CD8+ T cells taken from tumor tissue were profiled apart from CD4+ T cells.

The V and J genes are TRBV6-1 and TRBJ2-1, and the D gene may be TRBD1, 5 bases matching. Sequencing was performed on CD8+ T cells from the center of a lung tumor. The cell subset or site tag for this specimen amounts to: tumor center region. The receptor comes from a female donor with lung adenocarcinoma. The CD4 and CD8 labels of this study may be unreliable. DNA sequence: TGTGCCAGCAGGGAACAGGCTCCATCGGCCAGTGAGCAGTTCTTC. Translated, it gives CASREQAPSASEQFF.